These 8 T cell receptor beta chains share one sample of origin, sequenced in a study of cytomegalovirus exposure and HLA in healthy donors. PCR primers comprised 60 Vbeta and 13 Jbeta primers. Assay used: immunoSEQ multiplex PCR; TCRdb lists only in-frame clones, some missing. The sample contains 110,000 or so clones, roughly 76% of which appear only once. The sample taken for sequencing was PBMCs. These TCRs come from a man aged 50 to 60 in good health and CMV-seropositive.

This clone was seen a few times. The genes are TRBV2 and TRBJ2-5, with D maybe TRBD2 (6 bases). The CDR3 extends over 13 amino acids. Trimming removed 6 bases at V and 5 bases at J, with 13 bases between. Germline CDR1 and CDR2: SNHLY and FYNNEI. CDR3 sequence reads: CASRKEGLETQYF. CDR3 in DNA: TGTGCCAGCAGAAAGGAGGGGCTTGAGACCCAGTACTTC.

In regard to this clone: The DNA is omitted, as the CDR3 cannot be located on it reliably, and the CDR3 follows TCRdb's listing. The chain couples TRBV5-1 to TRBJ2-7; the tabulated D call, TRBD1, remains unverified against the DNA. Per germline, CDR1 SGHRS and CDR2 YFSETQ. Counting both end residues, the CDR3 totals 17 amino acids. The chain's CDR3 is CASSLDSFGQGTYEQYF.

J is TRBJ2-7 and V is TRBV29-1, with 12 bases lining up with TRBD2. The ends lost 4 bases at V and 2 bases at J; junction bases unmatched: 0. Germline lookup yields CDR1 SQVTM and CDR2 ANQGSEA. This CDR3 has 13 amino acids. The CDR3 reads CSVGTSGTYEQYF. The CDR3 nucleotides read TGCAGCGTTGGGACTAGCGGGACCTACGAGCAGTACTTC.

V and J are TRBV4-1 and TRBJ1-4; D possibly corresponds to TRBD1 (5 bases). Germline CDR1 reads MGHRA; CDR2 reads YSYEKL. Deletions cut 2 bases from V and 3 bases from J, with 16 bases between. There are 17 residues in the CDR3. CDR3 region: CASSQSPGRASNEKLFF. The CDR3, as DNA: TGCGCCAGCAGCCAATCCCCCGGCAGGGCGTCTAATGAAAAACTGTTTTTT.

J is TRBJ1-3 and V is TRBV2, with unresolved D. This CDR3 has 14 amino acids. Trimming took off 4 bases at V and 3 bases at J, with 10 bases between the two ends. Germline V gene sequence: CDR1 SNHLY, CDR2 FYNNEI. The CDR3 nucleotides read TGTGCCAGCAGTGTCGAGGGTAATGGAAACACCATATATTTT. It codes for CASSVEGNGNTIYF.

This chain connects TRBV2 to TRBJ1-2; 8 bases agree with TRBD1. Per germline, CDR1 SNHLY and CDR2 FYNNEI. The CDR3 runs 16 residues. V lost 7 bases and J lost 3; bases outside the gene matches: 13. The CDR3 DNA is TGTGCCAGCATAAGGACCAGGGGGCAGGAGGACTATGGCTACACCTTC. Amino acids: CASIRTRGQEDYGYTF.

This chain's CDR3 is CAISERASGALDEQFF. DNA for the CDR3: TGTGCCATCAGTGAGCGGGCTAGCGGGGCTTTGGATGAGCAGTTCTTC. The chain employs TRBV10-3 and TRBJ2-1; 9 bases align to TRBD2. This CDR3 is 16 amino acids long. Germline V gene sequence: CDR1 ENHRY, CDR2 SYGVKD. The ends lost 2 bases at V and 8 bases at J; junction bases unmatched: 10.

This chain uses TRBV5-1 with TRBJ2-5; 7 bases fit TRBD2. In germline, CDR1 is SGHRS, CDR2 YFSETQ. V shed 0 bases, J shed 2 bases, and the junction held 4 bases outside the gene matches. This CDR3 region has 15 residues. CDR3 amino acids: CASSLGPSGQETQYF. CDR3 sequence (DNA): TGCGCCAGCAGCTTGGGGCCTAGCGGACAAGAGACCCAGTACTTC.